Sequencing of this T cell receptor beta chain was carried out in a study of siplizumab effects on memory and regulatory T cells. Study results and limitations: In roughly 75-96% of proliferating CD4+ or CD8+ clones, a naive or memory phenotype could not be assigned. Treg origin accounted for an average of approximately 69% of mappable alloreactive CD4+ clones with siplizumab and about 30% in controls. Researchers could map only a minor fraction of alloreactive clones to unstimulated subsets. Memory cells seemed less diverse than naive T cells, which seemed major alloresponse contributors.

Of note for this clone: The antigen is unknown.

Profiled with immunoSEQ multiplex PCR; TCRdb holds only in-frame clones, not every one. Here the sample spans around 110,000 clones, 90% to 95% being singletons. Material for sequencing was non-Treg CD4+ T cells sorted from blood. This TCR derives from a human donor in good health.

In nucleotides, the CDR3 is TGTGCCAGCAGCTCGGGACTGCAAGAGACCCAGTACTTC. Its protein is CASSSGLQETQYF. The genes are TRBV7-2 and TRBJ2-5; possibly TRBD2 for D (6 bases). Trimming cost V 4 bases and J 2 bases, with 8 bases left between them. The CDR3 covers 13 residues. Germline CDR1 and CDR2: SGHTA and FQGNSA.